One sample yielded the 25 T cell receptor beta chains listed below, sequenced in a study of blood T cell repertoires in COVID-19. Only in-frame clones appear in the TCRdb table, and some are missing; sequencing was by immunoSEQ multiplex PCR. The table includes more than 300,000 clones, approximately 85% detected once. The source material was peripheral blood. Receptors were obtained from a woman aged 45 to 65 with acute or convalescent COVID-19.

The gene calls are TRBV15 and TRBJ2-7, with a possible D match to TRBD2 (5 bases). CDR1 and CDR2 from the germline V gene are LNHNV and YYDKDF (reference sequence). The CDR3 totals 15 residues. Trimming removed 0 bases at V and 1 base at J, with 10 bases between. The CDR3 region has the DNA TGTGCCACCAGCAGAGAAAAGAGGGAGTCCTACGAGCAGTACTTC. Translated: CATSREKRESYEQYF.

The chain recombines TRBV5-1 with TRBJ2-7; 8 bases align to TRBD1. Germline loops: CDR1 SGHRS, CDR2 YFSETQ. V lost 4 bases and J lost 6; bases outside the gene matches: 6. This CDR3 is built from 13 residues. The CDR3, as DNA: TGCGCCAGCAGCACCGGACAGGGCGGCGAGCAGTACTTC. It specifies CASSTGQGGEQYF.

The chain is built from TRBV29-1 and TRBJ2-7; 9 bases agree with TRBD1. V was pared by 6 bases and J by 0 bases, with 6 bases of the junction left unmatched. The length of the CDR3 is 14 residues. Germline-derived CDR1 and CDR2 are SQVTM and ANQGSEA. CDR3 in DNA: TGCAGCGTCACGGGACAGGGAAGCTCCTACGAGCAGTACTTC. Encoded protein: CSVTGQGSSYEQYF.

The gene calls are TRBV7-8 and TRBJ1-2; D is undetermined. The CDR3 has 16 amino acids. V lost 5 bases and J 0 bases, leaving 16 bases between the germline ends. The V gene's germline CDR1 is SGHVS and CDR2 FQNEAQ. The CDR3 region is CASSKNSGLANYGYTF. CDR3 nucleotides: TGTGCCAGCAGCAAGAATTCAGGTTTAGCTAACTATGGCTACACCTTC.

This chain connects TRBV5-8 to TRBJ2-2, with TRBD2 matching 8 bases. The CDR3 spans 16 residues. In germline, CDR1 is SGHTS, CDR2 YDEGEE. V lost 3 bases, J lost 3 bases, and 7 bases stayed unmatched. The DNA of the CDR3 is TGTGCCAGCAGCTCATGGACTAGCCCGTACACCGGGGAGCTGTTTTTT. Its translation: CASSSWTSPYTGELFF.

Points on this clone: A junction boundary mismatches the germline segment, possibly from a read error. CDR3 sequence reads: CASSPTQGRTLDF. The CDR3 coding sequence is TGTGCCAGCAGCCCGACCCAGGGTCGGACCTTGGACTTC. This chain connects TRBV7-6 to TRBJ2-5, with D possibly TRBD1 on 5 matching bases. The length of the CDR3 is 13 residues. CDR1 SGHVS and CDR2 FNYEAQ come from the germline V gene.

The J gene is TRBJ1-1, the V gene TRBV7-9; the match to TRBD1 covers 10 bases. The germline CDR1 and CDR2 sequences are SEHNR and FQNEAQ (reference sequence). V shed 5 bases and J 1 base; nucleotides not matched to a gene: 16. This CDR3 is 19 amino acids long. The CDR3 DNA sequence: TGTGCCAGCAGCCGCATCGCCGGGACAGGGGCTACGAGGAACACTGAAGCTTTCTTT. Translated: CASSRIAGTGATRNTEAFF.

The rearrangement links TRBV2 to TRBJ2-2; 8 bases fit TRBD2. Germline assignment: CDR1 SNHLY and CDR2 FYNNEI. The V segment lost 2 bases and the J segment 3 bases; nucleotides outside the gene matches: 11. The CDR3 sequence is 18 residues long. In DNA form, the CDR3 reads TGTGCCAGCAGTGAATATTTAAGCGGGAGCCATGACACCGGGGAGCTGTTTTTT. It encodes CASSEYLSGSHDTGELFF.

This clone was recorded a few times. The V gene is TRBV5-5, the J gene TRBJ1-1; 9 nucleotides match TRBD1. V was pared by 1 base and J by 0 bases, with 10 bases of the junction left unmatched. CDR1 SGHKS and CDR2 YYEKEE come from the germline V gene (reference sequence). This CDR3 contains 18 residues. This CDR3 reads CASSLWGQGRFVNTEAFF. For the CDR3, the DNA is TGTGCCAGCAGCTTGTGGGGACAGGGAAGGTTCGTGAACACTGAAGCTTTCTTT.

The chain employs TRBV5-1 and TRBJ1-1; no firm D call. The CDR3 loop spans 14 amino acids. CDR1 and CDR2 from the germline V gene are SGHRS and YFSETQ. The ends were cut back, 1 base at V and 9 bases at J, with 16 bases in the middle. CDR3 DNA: TGCGCCAGCAGCTTGTCTTCCCCACCGGTCCAAGCTTTCTTT. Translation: CASSLSSPPVQAFF.

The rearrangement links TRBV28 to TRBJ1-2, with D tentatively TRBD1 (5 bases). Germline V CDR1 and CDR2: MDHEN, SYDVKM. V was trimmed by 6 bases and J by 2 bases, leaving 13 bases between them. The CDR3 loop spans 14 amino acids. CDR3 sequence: CASSASGGNYGYTF. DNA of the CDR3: TGTGCCAGCAGCGCTTCGGGGGGGAACTATGGCTACACCTTC.

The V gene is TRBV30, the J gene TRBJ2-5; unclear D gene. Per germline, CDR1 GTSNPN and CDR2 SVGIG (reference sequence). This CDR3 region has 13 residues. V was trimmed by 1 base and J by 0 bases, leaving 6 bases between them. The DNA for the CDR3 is TGTGCCTGGAGTGGTACAAACCAAGAGACCCAGTACTTC. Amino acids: CAWSGTNQETQYF.

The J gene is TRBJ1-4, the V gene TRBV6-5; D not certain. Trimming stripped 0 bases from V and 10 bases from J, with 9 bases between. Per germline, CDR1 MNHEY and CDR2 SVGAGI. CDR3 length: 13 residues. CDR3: CASSYSAQRKLFF. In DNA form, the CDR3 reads TGTGCCAGCAGTTACTCTGCCCAGCGAAAACTGTTTTTT.

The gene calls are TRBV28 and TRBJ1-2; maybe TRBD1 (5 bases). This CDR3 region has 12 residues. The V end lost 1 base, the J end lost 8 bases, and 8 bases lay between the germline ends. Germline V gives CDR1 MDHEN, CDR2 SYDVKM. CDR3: CASSLSGSGYTF. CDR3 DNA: TGTGCCAGCAGTTTATCAGGGTCCGGCTACACCTTC.

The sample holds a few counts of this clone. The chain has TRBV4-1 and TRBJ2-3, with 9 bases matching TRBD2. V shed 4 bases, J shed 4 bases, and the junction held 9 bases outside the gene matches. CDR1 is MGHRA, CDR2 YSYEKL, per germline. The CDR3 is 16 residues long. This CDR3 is CASSPGTSSAADTQYF. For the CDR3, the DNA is TGCGCCAGCAGCCCGGGGACTAGCTCCGCGGCAGATACGCAGTATTTT.

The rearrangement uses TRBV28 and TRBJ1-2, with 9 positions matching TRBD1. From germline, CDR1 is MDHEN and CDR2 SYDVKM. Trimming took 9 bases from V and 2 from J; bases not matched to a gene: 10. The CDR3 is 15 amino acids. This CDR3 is CARETGQGKNYGYTF. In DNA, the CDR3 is TGTGCCAGGGAGACTGGACAGGGGAAAAACTATGGCTACACCTTC.

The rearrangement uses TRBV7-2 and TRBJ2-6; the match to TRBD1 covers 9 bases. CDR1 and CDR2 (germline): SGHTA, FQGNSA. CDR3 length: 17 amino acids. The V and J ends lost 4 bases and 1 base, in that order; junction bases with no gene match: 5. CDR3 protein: CASSWPGQGSGANVLTF. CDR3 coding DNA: TGTGCCAGCAGCTGGCCGGGACAGGGTTCTGGGGCCAACGTCCTGACTTTC.

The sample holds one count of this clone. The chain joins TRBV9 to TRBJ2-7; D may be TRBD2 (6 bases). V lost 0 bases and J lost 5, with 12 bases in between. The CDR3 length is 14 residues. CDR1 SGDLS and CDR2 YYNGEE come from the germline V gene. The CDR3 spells CASSVAGVGDEQYF. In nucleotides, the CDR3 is TGTGCCAGCAGCGTAGCGGGAGTGGGCGACGAGCAGTACTTC.

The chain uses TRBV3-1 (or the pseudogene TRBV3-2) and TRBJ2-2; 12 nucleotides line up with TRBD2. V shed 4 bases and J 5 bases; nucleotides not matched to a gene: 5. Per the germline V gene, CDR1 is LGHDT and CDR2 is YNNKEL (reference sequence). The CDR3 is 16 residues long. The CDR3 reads CASSRLAGERTGELFF. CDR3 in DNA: TGTGCCAGCAGCCGACTAGCGGGAGAAAGGACCGGGGAGCTGTTTTTT.

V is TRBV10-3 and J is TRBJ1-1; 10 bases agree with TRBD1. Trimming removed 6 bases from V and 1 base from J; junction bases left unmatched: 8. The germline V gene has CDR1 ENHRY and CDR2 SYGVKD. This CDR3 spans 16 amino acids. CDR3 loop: CAIRRGQGMGNTEAFF. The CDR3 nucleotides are TGTGCCATCAGGAGGGGACAGGGGATGGGGAACACTGAAGCTTTCTTT.

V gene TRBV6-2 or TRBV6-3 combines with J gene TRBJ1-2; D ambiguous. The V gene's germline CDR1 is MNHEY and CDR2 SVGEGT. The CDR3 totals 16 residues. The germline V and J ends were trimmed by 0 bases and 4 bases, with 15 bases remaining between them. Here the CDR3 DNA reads TGTGCCAGCAGTTACTCGGATTCCAGGCCACCCTATGGCTACACCTTC. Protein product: CASSYSDSRPPYGYTF.

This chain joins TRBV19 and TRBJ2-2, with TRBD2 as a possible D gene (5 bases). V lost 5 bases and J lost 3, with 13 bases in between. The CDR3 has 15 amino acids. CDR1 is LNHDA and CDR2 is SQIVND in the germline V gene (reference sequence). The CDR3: CASSSWRTHTGELFF. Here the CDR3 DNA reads TGTGCCAGTAGTTCTTGGAGGACTCACACCGGGGAGCTGTTTTTT.

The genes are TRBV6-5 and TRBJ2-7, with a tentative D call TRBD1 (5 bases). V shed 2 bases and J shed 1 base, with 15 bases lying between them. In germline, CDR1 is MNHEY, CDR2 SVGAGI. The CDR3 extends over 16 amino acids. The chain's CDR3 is CASSYVDSEISYEQYF. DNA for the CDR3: TGTGCCAGCAGTTACGTCGACAGCGAGATTTCCTACGAGCAGTACTTC.

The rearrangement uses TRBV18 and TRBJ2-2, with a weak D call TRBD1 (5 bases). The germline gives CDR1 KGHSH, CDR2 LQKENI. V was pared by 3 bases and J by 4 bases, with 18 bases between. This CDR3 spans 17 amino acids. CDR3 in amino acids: CASSPYGDRFSTGELFF. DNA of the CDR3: TGTGCCAGCTCACCTTATGGAGACAGATTCTCCACCGGGGAGCTGTTTTTT.

Here the CDR3 reads CSASGSREKLFF. Written as DNA, the CDR3 is TGCAGTGCTAGTGGCTCTCGGGAAAAACTGTTTTTT. This chain links TRBV20-1 with TRBJ1-4; D call uncertain. V was cut by 3 bases and J by 8 bases, with 10 bases left in between. The germline V gene encodes CDR1 DFQATT and CDR2 SNEGSKA (reference sequence). The length of the CDR3 is 12 residues.